The 5 T cell receptor beta chains listed next were all sequenced from one sample in a study of shared clonotypes between healthy human individuals. Data came from immunoSEQ multiplex PCR; TCRdb stores just in-frame clones and leaves some out. The table has about 680,000 clones, about three quarters seen once. The sample comprised memory CD4+ T cells sorted from blood. Described subset: CD45RA-negative fraction. The receptors come from a woman under 40 in good health.

J is TRBJ1-1 and V is TRBV4-2; D gene ambiguous. Trimming cost V 5 bases and J 5 bases, with 9 bases left between them. CDR3 length: 12 residues. The germline V gene has CDR1 LGHNA and CDR2 YNFKEQ. The CDR3 protein is CASSRSETEAFF. CDR3 nucleotide sequence: TGTGCCAGCAGCAGAAGCGAGACTGAAGCTTTCTTT.

This chain links TRBV19 with TRBJ1-3; 7 bases fit TRBD1. Trimming removed 8 bases from V and 3 bases from J; junction bases left unmatched: 10. The length of the CDR3 is 15 residues. Per germline, CDR1 LNHDA and CDR2 SQIVND (reference sequence). CDR3 in DNA: TGTGCCAGTCGCGCAAAGACAGGGCATGGAAACACCATATATTTT. This encodes CASRAKTGHGNTIYF.

Only a few counts were recorded for this clone. The rearrangement joins TRBV7-3 to TRBJ2-5; tentative D call: TRBD2 (5 bases). CDR1 is SGHTA and CDR2 is FQGTGA in the germline V gene. The ends were cut back, 5 bases at V and 5 bases at J, with 12 bases in the middle. This CDR3 region has 13 residues. DNA of the CDR3: TGTGCCAGCAGCCCACAAGGCGGGGAGACCCAGTACTTC. This gives the protein CASSPQGGETQYF.

The sample holds many counts of this clone. The J gene is TRBJ2-1, the V gene TRBV7-6, with D unresolved. Germline V gene data show CDR1 as SGHVS and CDR2 as FNYEAQ. V was clipped by 1 base and J by 4 bases, with 5 bases between them. This CDR3 has 13 residues. The CDR3 coding sequence is TGTGCCAGCAGCTTAGAGACTTACAATGAGCAGTTCTTC. Amino acid sequence: CASSLETYNEQFF. Supplemented by reference TRBV7-6 and TRBJ2-1, the full variable domain reads GAGVSQSPRYKVTKRGQDVALRCDPISGHVSLYWYRQALGQGPEFLTYFNYEAQQDKSGLPNDRFSAERPEGSISTLTIQRTEQRDSAMYRCASSLETYNEQFFGPGTRLTVL.

This clone has at least ten counts. V is TRBV23-1 and J is TRBJ2-7; D may correspond to TRBD1 or TRBD2 (5 bases each). TRBV23-1 is an open reading frame, and its role is uncertain. Trimming shortened V by 3 bases and J by 3 bases, and 12 bases separated the two germline ends. The CDR3 runs to 14 residues. The CDR3: CASSHPGTHYEQYF. The CDR3 bases are TGCGCCAGCAGTCACCCAGGGACCCACTACGAGCAGTACTTC.